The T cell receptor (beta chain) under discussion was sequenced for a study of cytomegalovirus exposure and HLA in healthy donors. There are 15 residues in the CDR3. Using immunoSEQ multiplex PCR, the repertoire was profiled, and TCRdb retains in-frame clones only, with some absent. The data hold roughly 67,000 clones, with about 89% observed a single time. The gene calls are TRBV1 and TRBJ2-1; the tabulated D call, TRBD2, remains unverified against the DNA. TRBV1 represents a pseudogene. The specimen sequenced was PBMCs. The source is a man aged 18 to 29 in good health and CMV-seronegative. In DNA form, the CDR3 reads TGCACCAGCAGCCAAGCTAGCGGGAGTAGCGATGAGCAGTTCTTC. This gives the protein CTSSQASGSSDEQFF.